Below are 27 T cell receptor beta chains sequenced from a single sample in a study of Graves' ophthalmopathy and Graves' hyperthyroidism. Amplified material comprised TCR beta CDR3 regions derived from RNA transcripts. The authors performed first-round RT-PCR with HTBI primers and then a second-round multiplex PCR. Each CDR3 protein gets one entry after TCRdb re-called the multiplex PCR reads with MiXCR. In the table there are 600,000 to 700,000 distinct CDR3 sequences, roughly 41% of which are singletons. Input material: peripheral blood. These receptors were obtained from an adult man with Graves' ophthalmopathy.

The chain uses TRBV5-1 and TRBJ1-4, with 9 bases identical to TRBD1. The V segment lost 1 base and the J segment 8 bases; nucleotides outside the gene matches: 12. CDR1 is SGHRS and CDR2 is YFSETQ in the germline V gene. The CDR3 is 17 residues long. The CDR3 reads CASSLRQDRGRREKLFF. The CDR3 DNA reads as TGCGCCAGCAGCTTGCGCCAGGACAGGGGAAGGCGGGAAAAACTGTTTTTT.

This clonotype was picked up many times. This chain links TRBV7-2 with TRBJ2-7; TRBD2 matches 12 bases. CDR3 length equals 15 residues. Germline V gene lookup returns CDR1 SGHTA and CDR2 FQGNSA. Trimming removed 3 bases from V and 1 base from J; junction bases left unmatched: 1. As DNA, the CDR3 is TGTGCCAGCAGCTTGGGACTAGCGGGTTCCTACGAGCAGTACTTC. Protein sequence: CASSLGLAGSYEQYF. The full variable domain, in which reference TRBV7-2 and TRBJ2-7 provide the parts outside the CDR3, is GAGVSQSPSNKVTEKGKDVELRCDPISGHTALYWYRQSLGQGLEFLIYFQGNSAPDKSGLPSDRFSAERTGGSVSTLTIQRTQQEDSAVYLCASSLGLAGSYEQYFGPGTRLTVT.

This clonotype came up many times. The rearrangement links TRBV10-3 to TRBJ2-2; maybe TRBD1 (5 bases). CDR1 is ENHRY, CDR2 SYGVKD, per germline. Trimming pared 2 bases from V and 7 bases from J, leaving 11 bases between. The CDR3 runs 14 residues. The CDR3, as DNA: TGTGCCATCAGTGAGAGCAGGGTGGACGGGGAGCTGTTTTTT. Protein product: CAISESRVDGELFF.

This clonotype was counted many times. The rearrangement links TRBV10-3 to TRBJ1-1; D is perhaps TRBD1 (6 bases). Trimming pared 11 bases from V and 2 bases from J, leaving 18 bases between. This CDR3 has 14 residues. Germline V gives CDR1 ENHRY, CDR2 SYGVKD. The CDR3 DNA is TGTGCCTGCGCGGGACACCCAGGTAACACTGAAGCTTTCTTT. The encoded protein is CACAGHPGNTEAFF.

The rearrangement uses TRBV19 and TRBJ1-6; TRBD1 agrees at 11 bases. In germline, CDR1 is LNHDA, CDR2 SQIVND (reference sequence). The length of the CDR3 is 14 residues. J gave up 9 bases and V 11 bases, and 9 bases lay outside the gene matches. CDR3 sequence reads: CASNSGTGGSPLHF. CDR3 nucleotides: TGTGCCTCTAACTCAGGGACAGGGGGTTCACCCCTCCACTTT.

Many counts were recorded for this clonotype. The V gene is TRBV20-1, the J gene TRBJ2-5; D might be TRBD1 or TRBD2, each matching 6 bases. The V gene lost 6 bases and the J gene lost 2 bases, with 13 bases spanning the gap. Germline loops: CDR1 DFQATT, CDR2 SNEGSKA (reference sequence). The CDR3 is 13 residues long. The CDR3 spells CSAEGGLQETQYF. The DNA of the CDR3 is TGCAGTGCCGAGGGGGGACTTCAAGAGACCCAGTACTTC.

This clonotype was seen only a few times. The genes are TRBV20-1 and TRBJ2-7; D possibly corresponds to TRBD2 (5 bases). V was clipped by 0 bases and J by 3 bases, with 18 bases between them. This CDR3 is 16 amino acids long. Germline lookup yields CDR1 DFQATT and CDR2 SNEGSKA (reference sequence). The CDR3 nucleotides read TGCAGTGCTAGAGATACTGTAGGGCTAGCTGGCTACGAGCAGTACTTC. Amino acids: CSARDTVGLAGYEQYF.

Ten or more counts support this clonotype. The gene calls are TRBV10-3 and TRBJ2-7, with unresolved D. The length of the CDR3 is 13 residues. The V gene's germline CDR1 is ENHRY and CDR2 SYGVKD. Trimming stripped 6 bases from V and 1 base from J, with 10 bases between. The chain's CDR3 is CAIRSPESYEQYF. CDR3 in DNA: TGTGCCATCAGGAGCCCGGAGTCCTACGAGCAGTACTTC.

The CDR3 bases are TGTGCCAGCAGCACCGGGGCGGGAGACGGCACAGATACGCAGTATTTT. Amino acids: CASSTGAGDGTDTQYF. The chain recombines TRBV7-9 with TRBJ2-3; TRBD2 matches at 7 bases. V lost 5 bases and J lost 1; bases outside the gene matches: 9. This CDR3 is 16 amino acids long. Germline V CDR1 and CDR2: SEHNR, FQNEAQ (reference sequence).

As to this clonotype: A read error is possible here, since a much larger clone lies one base away. The CDR3 nucleotides read TGCAGTGCTAGAGCAGTGGGCAGGGGCCACGAGCAGCACTTC. Protein sequence: CSARAVGRGHEQHF. V is TRBV20-1 and J is TRBJ2-7; perhaps TRBD1 as D (6 bases). The germline V gene has CDR1 DFQATT and CDR2 SNEGSKA (reference sequence). The CDR3 length is 14 residues.

This clonotype has at least ten counts. The chain employs TRBV19 and TRBJ1-5; D not resolved. Trimming removed 3 bases from V and 8 bases from J, with 8 bases in between. Germline V lookup: CDR1 LNHDA, CDR2 SQIVND (reference sequence). CDR3 size: 12 residues. The CDR3 DNA follows: TGTGCCAGTAGTATCCCCCAGGAGCCCCAGCATTTT. The encoded protein is CASSIPQEPQHF. The complete variable domain, with remaining parts taken from reference TRBV19 and TRBJ1-5, reads DGGITQSPKYLFRKEGQNVTLSCEQNLNHDAMYWYRQDPGQGLRLIYYSQIVNDFQKGDIAEGYSVSREKKESFPLTVTSAQKNPTAFYLCASSIPQEPQHFGDGTRLSIL.

This rearrangement joins TRBV24-1 to TRBJ2-3; possibly TRBD2 for D (5 bases). CDR1 and CDR2 (germline): KGHDR, SFDVKD. This CDR3 is 14 amino acids long. Trimming stripped 10 bases from V and 2 bases from J, with 15 bases between. Here the CDR3 DNA reads TGTGCCACTCGGTCCCGGAGGAACACAGATACGCAGTATTTT. This translates into CATRSRRNTDTQYF.

This clonotype has ten or more counts. The gene calls are TRBV14 and TRBJ2-7; 9 bases agree with TRBD2. CDR3 length: 15 amino acids. Germline V gene lookup returns CDR1 SGHDN and CDR2 FVKESK. V was clipped by 0 bases and J by 2 bases; unmatched bases: 2. The CDR3, as DNA: TGTGCCAGCAGCCAAGATCGCGGGAGGGCCTACGAGCAGTACTTC. Amino acids: CASSQDRGRAYEQYF.

This chain uses TRBV7-2 with TRBJ2-7; TRBD1 matches at 7 bases. Germline V gives CDR1 SGHTA, CDR2 FQGNSA. There are 17 residues in the CDR3. The trim removed 0 bases at V and 5 bases at J, leaving 13 bases unmatched. CDR3 DNA: TGTGCCAGCAGCTTAGCGGGGAACAGGGGCAATTCTGACGAGCAGTACTTC. As protein: CASSLAGNRGNSDEQYF.

CDR3 region: CAINTGTGNNQPQHF. The CDR3 DNA is TGTGCCATCAATACAGGGACAGGGAACAATCAGCCCCAGCATTTT. The gene calls are TRBV10-3 and TRBJ1-5, with 9 bases aligning to TRBD1. Looked up from germline, CDR1 is ENHRY and CDR2 is SYGVKD. This CDR3 contains 15 residues. Trimming cost V 7 bases and J 3 bases; bases outside gene matches: 7.

About this clonotype itself: It may be a read error: a sequence one base away is much more abundant. The rearrangement uses TRBV19 and TRBJ2-5; D not resolved. The V gene's germline CDR1 is LNHDA and CDR2 SQIVND (reference sequence). This CDR3 region has 13 residues. The CDR3 loop reads CASSIRSQETQHF. CDR3 nucleotides: TGTGCCAGTAGTATACGCAGCCAAGAGACCCAGCACTTC.

Only one count was recorded for this clonotype. J is TRBJ1-6 and V is TRBV7-8; 9 positions match TRBD1. Germline assignment: CDR1 SGHVS and CDR2 FQNEAQ. This CDR3 has 15 residues. Trimming cost V 8 bases and J 7 bases; bases outside gene matches: 9. This CDR3 is CASQAGQGDNSPLHF. Here the CDR3 DNA reads TGTGCCAGCCAAGCGGGACAGGGTGACAATTCACCCCTCCACTTT.

This clonotype was picked up many times. The rearrangement joins TRBV7-9 to TRBJ1-6; D uncertain. The germline V and J ends were trimmed by 0 bases and 6 bases, with 12 bases remaining between them. The germline V gene encodes CDR1 SEHNR and CDR2 FQNEAQ (reference sequence). The CDR3 length is 16 residues. The CDR3 is CASSLAQVGGNSPLHF. CDR3 nucleotide sequence: TGTGCCAGCAGCTTAGCCCAGGTCGGCGGTAATTCACCCCTCCACTTT.

The table lists this clonotype with many counts. V gene TRBV6-6 combines with J gene TRBJ1-5; D unclear. This CDR3 contains 13 residues. V was clipped by 2 bases and J by 8 bases, with 10 bases between them. Germline CDR1 is MNHNY and CDR2 is SVGAGI (reference sequence). CDR3 DNA sequence: TGTGCCAGCAGTTACGCGACGGACGAGCCCCAGCATTTT. Translation gives CASSYATDEPQHF.

The V gene is TRBV2, the J gene TRBJ2-6; D remains unclear. The CDR3 runs 13 residues. CDR1 and CDR2 from the germline V gene are SNHLY and FYNNEI. The ends were cut back, 5 bases at V and 4 bases at J, with 6 bases in the middle. The CDR3 nucleotides read TGTGCCAGCAGTTATACAGGGGCCAACGTCCTGACTTTC. Residues: CASSYTGANVLTF.

In this sample, this clonotype turned up a few times. The rearrangement uses TRBV29-1 and TRBJ1-1; D is uncertain. Trimming pared 2 bases from V and 2 bases from J, leaving 6 bases between. From germline, CDR1 is SQVTM and CDR2 ANQGSEA. CDR3 size: 12 residues. Here the CDR3 reads CSVEPGNTEAFF. Written as DNA, the CDR3 is TGCAGCGTTGAACCGGGTAACACTGAAGCTTTCTTT.

The CDR3 reads CAISGPITPFKNEQFF. The CDR3 coding sequence is TGTGCCATCAGTGGCCCAATCACCCCGTTTAAAAATGAGCAGTTCTTC. This chain joins TRBV10-3 and TRBJ2-5; D is undetermined. The J call may be in error: the DNA end matches TRBJ2-1 better. The germline gives CDR1 ENHRY, CDR2 SYGVKD. This CDR3 is 16 amino acids long.

As regards this clonotype: It may be a read error: a sequence one base away is much more abundant. The chain couples TRBV5-1 to TRBJ2-2; D is possibly TRBD1 (5 bases). CDR3 length: 13 amino acids. V was trimmed by 5 bases and J by 3 bases, leaving 8 bases between them. The germline gives CDR1 SGHRS, CDR2 YFSETQ. The CDR3 here is CASRLQDTGELFF. DNA for the CDR3: TGCGCCAGCAGACTACAGGACACCGGGGAGCTGTTTTTT.

This chain uses TRBV29-1 with TRBJ1-2; D uncertain. Looked up from germline, CDR1 is SQVTM and CDR2 is ANQGSEA. The CDR3 covers 12 residues. The V end was cut by 8 bases, the J end by 2 bases, with 12 bases between. The CDR3 loop reads CSSHVENYGYTF. The CDR3 coding sequence is TGCAGCTCTCACGTTGAGAACTATGGCTACACCTTC.

This clonotype occurred a few times. The chain employs TRBV6-2 or TRBV6-3 and TRBJ2-7, with D perhaps matching TRBD1 (5 bases). V was trimmed by 5 bases and J by 3 bases, leaving 14 bases between them. The germline CDR1 and CDR2 sequences are MNHEY and SVGEGT. The CDR3 loop spans 14 amino acids. In DNA, the CDR3 is TGTGCCAGCAGTGAAAGACAGTCCGGCTACGAGCAGTACTTC. Its protein is CASSERQSGYEQYF.

About this clonotype: One base away lies a much larger clone, so this may be a sequencing read error. The rearrangement links TRBV20-1 to TRBJ1-1, with D possibly matching TRBD1 (6 bases). The CDR3 covers 16 residues. Trimming left V 7 bases short and J 0 bases short, with 21 bases between. Germline CDR1 reads DFQATT; CDR2 reads SNEGSKA (reference sequence). The CDR3 DNA reads TGCAGTGAGGGGGTCGCAGGGTTTAAGATGAACACTGAAGCTTTCTTT. Translation: CSEGVAGFKMNTEAFF.

In its sample, this clonotype was seen many times. CDR3 sequence: CSVDRRGRPQVEKLFF. The CDR3 coding sequence is TGCAGCGTTGATCGCAGGGGCCGTCCCCAGGTTGAAAAACTGTTTTTT. This rearrangement joins TRBV29-1 to TRBJ1-4; possible D gene TRBD1, 6 bases. Germline CDR1 is SQVTM and CDR2 is ANQGSEA. The CDR3 contains 16 residues. Trimming removed 3 bases from V and 7 bases from J, with 21 bases in between. Looking up the rest from reference TRBV29-1 and TRBJ1-4 gives the full variable domain: SAVISQKPSRDICQRGTSLTIQCQVDSQVTMMFWYRQQPGQSLTLIATANQGSEATYESGFVIDKFPISRPNLTFSTLTVSNMSPEDSSIYLCSVDRRGRPQVEKLFFGSGTQLSVL.